This entry features one T cell receptor beta chain sequence. The junction departs from germline at one end; a sequencing error may be responsible. TCRbeta libraries were built with three rounds of nested PCR, modified from ARM-PCR. TCRdb processed the multiplex PCR reads anew with MiXCR; each CDR3 protein has one entry. The sample yields about 93,000 distinct CDR3 sequences, around 64% seen once. This sample stems from a study of tumor and adjacent non-tumor tissue in lung cancer. Study at large: On average, productive TCRbeta reads reached about 4.17 million per sample.

No cell sorting was done before RNA was extracted from the tissue. This CDR3 has 16 residues. Germline CDR1 and CDR2: SGHNT and YENEEA. This clonotype was sampled from a man aged 60 to 69 with non-small cell lung cancer. Sequencing was carried out using lung tumor tissue. The V and J genes are TRBV11-3 and TRBJ2-1, with unresolved D. The CDR3 region has the DNA TGTGCCAACAGCCCCGCCCGGAGAAGCTCCCTCAATGAGCAGTTCTTC. This translates into CANSPARRSSLNEQFF.